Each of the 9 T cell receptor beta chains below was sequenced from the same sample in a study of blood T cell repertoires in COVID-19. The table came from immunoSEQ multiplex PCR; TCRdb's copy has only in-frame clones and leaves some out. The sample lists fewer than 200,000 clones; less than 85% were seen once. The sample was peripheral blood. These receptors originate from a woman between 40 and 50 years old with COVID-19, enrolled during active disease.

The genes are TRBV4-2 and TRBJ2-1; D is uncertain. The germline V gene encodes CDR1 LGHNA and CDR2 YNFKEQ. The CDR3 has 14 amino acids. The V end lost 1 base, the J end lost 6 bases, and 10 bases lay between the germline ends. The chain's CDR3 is CASSQVPGSNEQFF. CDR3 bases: TGTGCCAGCAGCCAAGTGCCGGGTTCCAATGAGCAGTTCTTC.

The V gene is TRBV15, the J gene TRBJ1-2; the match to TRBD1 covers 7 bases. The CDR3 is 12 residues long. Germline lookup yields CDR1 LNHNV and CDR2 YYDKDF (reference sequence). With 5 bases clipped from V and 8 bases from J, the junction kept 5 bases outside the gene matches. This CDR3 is CATSRTGRGYTF. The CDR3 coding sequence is TGTGCCACCAGCCGGACAGGACGCGGCTACACCTTC.

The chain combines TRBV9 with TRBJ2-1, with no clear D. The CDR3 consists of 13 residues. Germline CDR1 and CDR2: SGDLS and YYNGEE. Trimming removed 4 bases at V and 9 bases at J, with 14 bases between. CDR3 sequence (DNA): TGTGCCAGCAGCCCTTCAGGCTTGACTGAGCAGTTCTTC. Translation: CASSPSGLTEQFF.

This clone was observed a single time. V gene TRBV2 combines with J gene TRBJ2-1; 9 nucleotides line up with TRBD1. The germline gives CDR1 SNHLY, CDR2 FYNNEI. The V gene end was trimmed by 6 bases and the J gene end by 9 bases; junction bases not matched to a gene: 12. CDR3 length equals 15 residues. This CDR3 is CASRKTGGAPSEQFF. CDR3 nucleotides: TGTGCCAGCAGGAAAACAGGGGGCGCCCCGAGTGAGCAGTTCTTC. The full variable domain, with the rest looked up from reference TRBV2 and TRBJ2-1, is EPEVTQTPSHQVTQMGQEVILRCVPISNHLYFYWYRQILGQKVEFLVSFYNNEISEKSEIFDDQFSVERPDGSNFTLKIRSTKLEDSAMYFCASRKTGGAPSEQFFGPGTRLTVL.

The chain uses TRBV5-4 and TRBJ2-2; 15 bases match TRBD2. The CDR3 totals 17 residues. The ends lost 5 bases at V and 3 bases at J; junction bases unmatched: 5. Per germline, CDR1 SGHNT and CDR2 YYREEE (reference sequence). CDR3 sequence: CASSGLAGGPYTGELFF. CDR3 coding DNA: TGTGCCAGCAGTGGACTAGCGGGGGGGCCGTACACCGGGGAGCTGTTTTTT. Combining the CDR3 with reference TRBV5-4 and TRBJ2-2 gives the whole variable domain ETGVTQSPTHLIKTRGQQVTLRCSSQSGHNTVSWYQQALGQGPQFIFQYYREEENGRGNFPPRFSGLQFPNYSSELNVNALELDDSALYLCASSGLAGGPYTGELFFGEGSRLTVL.

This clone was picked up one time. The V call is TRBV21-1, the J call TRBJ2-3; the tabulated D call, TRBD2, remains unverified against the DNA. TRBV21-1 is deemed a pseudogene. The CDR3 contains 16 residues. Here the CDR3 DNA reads TGTGCCAGCAGCAAAGTAGCCCCCCCCGACCCAGATACGCAGTATTTT. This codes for CASSKVAPPDPDTQYF.

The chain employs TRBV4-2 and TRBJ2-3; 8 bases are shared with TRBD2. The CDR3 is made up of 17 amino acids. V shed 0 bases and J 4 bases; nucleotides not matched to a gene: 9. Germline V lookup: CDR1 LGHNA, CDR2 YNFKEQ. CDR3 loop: CASSQDMQRGWPDTQYF. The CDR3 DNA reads TGTGCCAGCAGCCAAGATATGCAGCGGGGGTGGCCAGATACGCAGTATTTT.

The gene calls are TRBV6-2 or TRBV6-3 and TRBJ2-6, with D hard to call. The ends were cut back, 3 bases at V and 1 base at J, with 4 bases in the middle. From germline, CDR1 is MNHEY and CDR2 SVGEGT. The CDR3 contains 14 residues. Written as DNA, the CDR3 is TGTGCCAGCAGTTATATTTCTGGGGCCAACGTCCTGACTTTC. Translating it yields CASSYISGANVLTF.

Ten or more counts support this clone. The chain's CDR3 is CASSFAWLESGNTIYF. CDR3 DNA sequence: TGTGCCAGCAGTTTTGCTTGGTTAGAATCTGGAAACACCATATATTTT. This rearrangement joins TRBV28 to TRBJ1-3; D is unclear. Germline-derived CDR1 and CDR2 are MDHEN and SYDVKM. The CDR3 contains 16 residues. Trimming took off 3 bases at V and 1 base at J, with 13 bases between the two ends.